Listed here is a single T cell receptor beta chain. These data originate in a study of monozygotic twins with inflammatory bowel disease. Template switching was used to attach UMIs, which incorporated a 6-nucleotide sample barcode. Reanalyzing the 5' RACE reads, TCRdb keeps one entry per CDR3 protein, without DNA. Recorded for this sample: about 300,000 distinct CDR3 sequences. Every donor provided one blood sample measuring around 2.4 ml. This clonotype originated in a human donor with ulcerative colitis or Crohn's disease, or a healthy co-twin of an affected twin (not recorded which). The sample was blood.

The CDR3 is CASSEQGLFYGYTF. The chain uses TRBV12-3 or TRBV12-4 and TRBJ1-2; as DNA is missing, the TRBD1 call by TCRdb cannot be tested. This CDR3 region has 14 residues.